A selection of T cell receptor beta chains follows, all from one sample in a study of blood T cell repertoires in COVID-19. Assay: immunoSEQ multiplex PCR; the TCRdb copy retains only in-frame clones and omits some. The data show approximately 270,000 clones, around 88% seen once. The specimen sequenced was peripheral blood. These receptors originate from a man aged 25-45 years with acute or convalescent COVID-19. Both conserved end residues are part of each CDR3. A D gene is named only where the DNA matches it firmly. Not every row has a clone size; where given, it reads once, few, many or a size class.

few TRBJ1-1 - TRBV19 TGTGCCAGTAGCCGGAACACTGAAGCTTTCTTT CASSRNTEAFF
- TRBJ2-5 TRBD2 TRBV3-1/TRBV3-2 TGTGCCAGCAGCCTTTATAGCGGGGGGGCGGAGACCCAGTACTTC CASSLYSGGAETQYF
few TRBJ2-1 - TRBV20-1 TGCAGTGCTAGTTTGGTGAGCTCCTACAATGAGCAGTTCTTC CSASLVSSYNEQFF
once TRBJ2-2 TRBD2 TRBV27 TGTGCCAGCAGTTTACTCCAGGCTAGCGGGCCCACCGGGGAGCTGTTTTTT CASSLLQASGPTGELFF
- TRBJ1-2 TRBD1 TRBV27 TGTGCCAGCAGTTTTTGGGACAGGGGTGGTGGCTACACCTTC CASSFWDRGGGYTF
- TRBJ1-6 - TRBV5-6 TGTGCCAGCAGCCCACAGGGCCGCTCCTATAATTCACCCCTCCACTTT CASSPQGRSYNSPLHF
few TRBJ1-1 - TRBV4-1 TGCGCCAGCAGCCAAGACCCGTGGGGCTTGAACACTGAAGCTTTCTTT CASSQDPWGLNTEAFF
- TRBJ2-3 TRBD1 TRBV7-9 TGTGCCAGCAGCATAAGAGGGACAGGGGGCGAGAATACGCAGTATTTT CASSIRGTGGENTQYF
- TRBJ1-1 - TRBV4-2 TGTGCCAGCAGAGTATTACTTGGACAGATTCTCACTGAAGCTTTCTTT CASRVLLGQILTEAFF
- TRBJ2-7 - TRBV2 TGTGCCAGTGGAGCCCCGGGATTCGACTACGAGCAGTACTTC CASGAPGFDYEQYF
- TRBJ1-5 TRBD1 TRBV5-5 TGTGCCAGCAGCTTCCGGGACAGGGGGGGCAATCAGCCCCAGCATTTT CASSFRDRGGNQPQHF
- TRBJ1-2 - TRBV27 TGTGCCAGCAGTCCGGGTCATGGGGGGGGGCTCAGCTATGGCTACACCTTC CASSPGHGGGLSYGYTF
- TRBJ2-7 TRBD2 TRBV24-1 TGTGCCACCAGTGACCCCGCTAGCGGGACGAGGGGGCAGTACTTC CATSDPASGTRGQYF
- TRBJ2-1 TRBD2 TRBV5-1 TGCGCCAGCCGGGTTTGGGCGGGGGAGACCTACAATGAGCAGTTCTTC CASRVWAGETYNEQFF
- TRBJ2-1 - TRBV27 TGTGCCAGCAGGTGGGGATCGGGGGATGAGCAGTTCTTC CASRWGSGDEQFF
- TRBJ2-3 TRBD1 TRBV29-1 TGCAGCGGCAAGACAGGGGGCCCAGATACGCAGTATTTT CSGKTGGPDTQYF
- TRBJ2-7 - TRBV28 TGTGCCAGCAGTTCCCGAGGGCCTCGCTCCTACGAGCAGTACTTC CASSSRGPRSYEQYF
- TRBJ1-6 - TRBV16 TGTGCCAGCAGCCCCCCTTGCGTGGGTATAGTTTCACGGGTTTATAATTCACCCCTCCACTTT CASSPPCVGIVSRVYNSPLHF
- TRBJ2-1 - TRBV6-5 TGTGCCAGCACCCGAGATCCCTCCTACAATGAGCAGTTCTTC CASTRDPSYNEQFF
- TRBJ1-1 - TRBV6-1 TGTGCCAGCAGTGAAGCGGCAAGTCGGCAGGGATCGCCTTTCTTT CASSEAASRQGSPFF
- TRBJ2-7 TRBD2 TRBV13 TGTGCCAGCAGCATATGGACAGGGGGGACTAGCGGGAGGGATTCCTCTAGGGACGAGCAGTACTTC CASSIWTGGTSGRDSSRDEQYF
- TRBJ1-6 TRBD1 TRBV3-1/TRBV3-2 TGTGCCAGCAGCCCACAGGGGGCGCGATATAATTCACCCCTCCACTTT CASSPQGARYNSPLHF
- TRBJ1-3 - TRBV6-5 TGTGCCAGCAGTTACGCTCCTAGATCTGGAAACACCATATATTTT CASSYAPRSGNTIYF
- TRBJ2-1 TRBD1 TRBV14 TGTGCCAGCGGACGACAGGGGGCGGTCAATGAGCAGTTCTTC CASGRQGAVNEQFF
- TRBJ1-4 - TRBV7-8 TGTGCCAGCAGCTCAAAGTTTGCAGGGCCGAATGAAAAACTGTTTTTT CASSSKFAGPNEKLFF
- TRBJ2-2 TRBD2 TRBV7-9 TGTGCCAGCAGCCCAATGCGGCTAGCGGGGGACACCGGGGAGCTGTTTTTT CASSPMRLAGDTGELFF
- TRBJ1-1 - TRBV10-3 TGTGCCATCAGTGAGTCAAAGGACAGAAAAGCTTTCTTT CAISESKDRKAFF
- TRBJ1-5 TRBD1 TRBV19 TGTGCCAGTAGTATGGACGACAGGGATAATCAGCCCCAGCATTTT CASSMDDRDNQPQHF
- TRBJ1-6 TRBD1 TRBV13 TGTGCCAGCAGCAGGGCTACCGGGACAGGGGATAATTCACCCCTCCACTTT CASSRATGTGDNSPLHF
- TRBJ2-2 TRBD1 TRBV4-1 TGCGCCAGCAGCCAAGGGACAGGCTACACCGGGGAGCTGTTTTTT CASSQGTGYTGELFF
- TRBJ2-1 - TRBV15 TGTGCCACCACCCTGTACAATGAGCAGTTCTTC CATTLYNEQFF
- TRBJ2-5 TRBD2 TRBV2 TGTGCCAGTAGGGGACTAGCGGGGGGGCCGGTGACCCAGTACTTC CASRGLAGGPVTQYF
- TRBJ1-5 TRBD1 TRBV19 TGTGCCAGTAGTATTCAGGGGGCGGATCAGCCCCAGCATTTT CASSIQGADQPQHF
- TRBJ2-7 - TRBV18 TGTGCCAGCTCACCACCGGGGCAAACCTACGAGCAGTACTTC CASSPPGQTYEQYF
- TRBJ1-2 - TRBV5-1 TGCGCCAGCAGCCTGGACGTCGGTTATGGCTACACCTTC CASSLDVGYGYTF
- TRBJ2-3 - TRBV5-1 TGCGCCAGCAGCTTGGAGGCCAGGGCAGATACGCAGTATTTT CASSLEARADTQYF
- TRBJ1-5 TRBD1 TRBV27 TGTGCCAGCAGCCGTGAGGGACAGGGGCCCAATCAGCCCCAGCATTTT CASSREGQGPNQPQHF
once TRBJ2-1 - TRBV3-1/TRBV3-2 TGTGCCAGCAGCCCTTTGGGGGGTTACAATGAGCAGTTCTTC CASSPLGGYNEQFF
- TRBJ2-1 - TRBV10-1 TGCGCCAGCAGTGAGCGGGGAAGCTCCTACAATGAGCAGTTCTTC CASSERGSSYNEQFF
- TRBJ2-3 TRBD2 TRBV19 TGTGCCAGTATGGAGCGGGGACCCACAGATACGCAGTATTTT CASMERGPTDTQYF
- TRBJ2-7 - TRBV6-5 TGTGCCAGCTTCTCTCAGGGCAATGCCTACGAGCAGTACTTC CASFSQGNAYEQYF
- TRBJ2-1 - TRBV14 TGTGCCAGCAGCCAAGGAGGGGGGGTCTTGGCCCTGTTCTTC CASSQGGGVLALFF
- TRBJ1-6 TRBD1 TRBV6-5 TGTGCCAGCAGTACCCCCGGGACAGCAGATTCACCCCTCCACTTT CASSTPGTADSPLHF
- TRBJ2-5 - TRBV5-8 TGTGCCAGCAGCGATAATGCCGGGGGAGGAGAGACCCAGTACTTC CASSDNAGGGETQYF
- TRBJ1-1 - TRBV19 TGTGCCAGTAGTCCACGAAGGGGTGTTACGAACACTGAAGCTTTCTTT CASSPRRGVTNTEAFF
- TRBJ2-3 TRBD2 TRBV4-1 TGCGCCAGCAGCCAAGAGACGGGGGGTACGGATACGCAGTATTTT CASSQETGGTDTQYF
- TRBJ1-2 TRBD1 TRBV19 TGTGCCAGTAGTATAATACAAATACAGGGGGCGACCCTTAACTATGGCTACACCTTC CASSIIQIQGATLNYGYTF
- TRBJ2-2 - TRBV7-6 TGTGCCAGCAGCTTAGCCGGTCGGGGGAAGAACACCGGGGAGCTGTTTTTT CASSLAGRGKNTGELFF
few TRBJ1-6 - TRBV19 TGTGCCAGTAGCACGATCGCCCGAGGCTATTCACCCCTCCACTTT CASSTIARGYSPLHF
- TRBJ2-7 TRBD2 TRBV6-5 TGTGCCAGCAGTTCGACTAGCGGGTTTCCCTACGAGCAGTACTTC CASSSTSGFPYEQYF
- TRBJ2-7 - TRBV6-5 TGTGCCAGCAGTTACCGAGACGAGCAGTACTTC CASSYRDEQYF
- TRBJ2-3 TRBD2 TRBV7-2 TGTGCCAGCAGCTTAGTTGGGACTAGCGGATCAGATACGCAGTATTTT CASSLVGTSGSDTQYF
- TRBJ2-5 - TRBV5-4 TGTGCCAGCAGCATAAGAACCGGGGTATGGAGAGAGACCCAGTACTTC CASSIRTGVWRETQYF
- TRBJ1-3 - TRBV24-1 TGTGCCACCAGTGATCTGAGGTCTGGAAACACCATATATTTT CATSDLRSGNTIYF
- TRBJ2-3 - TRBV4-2 TGTGCCAGCAGCCAGACGGACTGGAGCACAGATACGCAGTATTTT CASSQTDWSTDTQYF
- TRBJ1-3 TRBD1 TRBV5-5 TGTGCCAGCAGCTTGGCACCGGGACAGGGAGGAAACACCATATATTTT CASSLAPGQGGNTIYF
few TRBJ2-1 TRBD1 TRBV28 TGTGCCAGCAGGGACTCAGGGGGCAAGGGGTCCTACAATGAGCAGTTCTTC CASRDSGGKGSYNEQFF
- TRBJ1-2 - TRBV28 TGTGCCAGCAGTTTGGGGGCCCTCTATGGCTACACCTTC CASSLGALYGYTF
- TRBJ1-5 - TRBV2 TGTGCCAGCAGTGAATGGGCCCCGGATCAGCCCCAGCATTTT CASSEWAPDQPQHF
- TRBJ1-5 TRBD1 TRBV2 TGTGCCAGCAGTGACGACAGGGGGCCTTCTCAGCCCCAGCATTTT CASSDDRGPSQPQHF